The subject of this entry is one T cell receptor beta chain. The data are from a study of blood T cells in healthy people across ages. Trimming cost V 0 bases and J 1 base; bases outside gene matches: 7. This CDR3 contains 18 residues. Germline CDR1 LGHNA, CDR2 YSLEER. Sample-barcoded 5' priming and a J-beta primer mix drove a second PCR of roughly 7 to 11 cycles. Via MiXCR, TCRdb re-called the 5' RACE reads, giving one row per CDR3 protein. Among about 570,000 distinct CDR3 sequences, about 26% were seen once, and the ten largest hold around 20%. Sequencing input: blood. The V and J genes are TRBV4-3 and TRBJ2-1, with TRBD2 matching over 9 bases. The receptor was isolated from a woman between 65 and 79 years old in good health. The CDR3 is CASSQDLGGGVSYNEQFF. DNA for the CDR3: TGCGCCAGCAGCCAAGATTTAGGCGGGGGGGTTTCCTACAATGAGCAGTTCTTC.